This TCR beta chain was profiled in a study of cytotoxic CD8 clonotypes in ibrutinib-treated CLL. Repertoires were generated with immunoSEQ multiplex PCR, while TCRdb's copy carries only in-frame clones and drops some. The sample holds about 32,000 clones, 60% to 80% seen once. The germline V gene encodes CDR1 MNHNY and CDR2 SVGAGI (reference sequence). The V gene lost 5 bases and the J gene lost 2 bases, with 13 bases spanning the gap. This CDR3 contains 14 residues. This clone appeared once. The gene calls are TRBV6-6 and TRBJ2-7; D is perhaps TRBD2 (5 bases). The origin of this receptor is a human donor with chronic lymphocytic leukemia. Sample: PBMCs, taken at disease progression, from a patient treated with ibrutinib. CDR3 region: CASSPPGNPYEQYF. The CDR3, as DNA: TGTGCCAGCAGTCCCCCGGGGAATCCCTACGAGCAGTACTTC.